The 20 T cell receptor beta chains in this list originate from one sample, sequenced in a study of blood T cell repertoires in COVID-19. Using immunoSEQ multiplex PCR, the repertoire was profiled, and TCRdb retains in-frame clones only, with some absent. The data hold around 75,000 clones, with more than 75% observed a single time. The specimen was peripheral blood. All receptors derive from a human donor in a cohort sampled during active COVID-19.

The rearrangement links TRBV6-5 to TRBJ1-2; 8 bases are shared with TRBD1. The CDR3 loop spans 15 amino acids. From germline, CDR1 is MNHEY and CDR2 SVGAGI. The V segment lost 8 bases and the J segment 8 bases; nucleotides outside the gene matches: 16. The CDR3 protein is CASRHFPTGELGYTF. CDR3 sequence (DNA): TGTGCCAGCCGTCACTTCCCGACAGGGGAACTCGGCTACACCTTC.

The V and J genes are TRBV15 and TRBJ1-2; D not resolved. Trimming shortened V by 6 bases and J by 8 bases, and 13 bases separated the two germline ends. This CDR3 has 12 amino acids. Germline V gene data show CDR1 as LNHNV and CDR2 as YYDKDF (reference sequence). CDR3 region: CATSPGGSGYTF. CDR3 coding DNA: TGTGCCACCAGTCCGGGAGGGTCCGGCTACACCTTC.

CDR3 protein: CSVGRGNTGELFF. The DNA of the CDR3 is TGCAGCGTTGGCCGAGGGAACACCGGGGAGCTGTTTTTT. The chain recombines TRBV29-1 with TRBJ2-2; D remains unclear. Germline CDR1 SQVTM, CDR2 ANQGSEA. V was cut by 4 bases and J by 1 base, with 7 bases left in between. This CDR3 spans 13 amino acids.

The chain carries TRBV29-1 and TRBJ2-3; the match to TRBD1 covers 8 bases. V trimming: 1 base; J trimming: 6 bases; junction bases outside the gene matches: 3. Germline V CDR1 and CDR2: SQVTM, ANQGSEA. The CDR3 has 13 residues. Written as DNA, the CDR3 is TGCAGCGTTGAAGTTGACAGGGGTGATACGCAGTATTTT. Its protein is CSVEVDRGDTQYF.

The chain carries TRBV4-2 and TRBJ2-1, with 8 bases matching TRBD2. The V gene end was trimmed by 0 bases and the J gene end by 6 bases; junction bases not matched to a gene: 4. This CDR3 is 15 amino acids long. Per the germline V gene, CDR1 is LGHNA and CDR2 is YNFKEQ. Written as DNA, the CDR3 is TGTGCCAGCAGCCAAGATCGGCTAGCGGGCAATGAGCAGTTCTTC. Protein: CASSQDRLAGNEQFF.

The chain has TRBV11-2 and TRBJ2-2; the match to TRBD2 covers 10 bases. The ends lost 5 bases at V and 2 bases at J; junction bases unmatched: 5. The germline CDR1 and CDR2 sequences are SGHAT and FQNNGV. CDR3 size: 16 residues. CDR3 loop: CASSRWTSGNTGELFF. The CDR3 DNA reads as TGTGCCAGCAGCCGATGGACTAGCGGAAACACCGGGGAGCTGTTTTTT.

DNA for the CDR3: TGTGCCAGCAGTTACTCTATGGGGCTTACCTACGAGCAGTACTTC. Protein sequence: CASSYSMGLTYEQYF. The gene calls are TRBV6-6 and TRBJ2-7; D possibly corresponds to TRBD1 (5 bases). Trimming cost V 0 bases and J 2 bases, with 11 bases left between them. This CDR3 has 15 residues. In germline, CDR1 is MNHNY, CDR2 SVGAGI (reference sequence).

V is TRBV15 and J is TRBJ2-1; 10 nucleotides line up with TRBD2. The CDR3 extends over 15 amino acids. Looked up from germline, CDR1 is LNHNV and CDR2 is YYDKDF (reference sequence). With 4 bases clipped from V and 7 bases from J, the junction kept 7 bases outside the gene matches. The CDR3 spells CATSKLAGRGNEQFF. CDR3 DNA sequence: TGTGCCACCAGCAAACTAGCGGGAAGGGGAAATGAGCAGTTCTTC.

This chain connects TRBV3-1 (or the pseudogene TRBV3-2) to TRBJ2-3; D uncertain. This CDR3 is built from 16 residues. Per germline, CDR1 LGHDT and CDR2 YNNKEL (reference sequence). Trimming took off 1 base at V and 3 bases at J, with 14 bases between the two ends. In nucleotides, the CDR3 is TGTGCCAGCAGCCAAGGTGGCAGGCAGCCTACAGATACGCAGTATTTT. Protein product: CASSQGGRQPTDTQYF.

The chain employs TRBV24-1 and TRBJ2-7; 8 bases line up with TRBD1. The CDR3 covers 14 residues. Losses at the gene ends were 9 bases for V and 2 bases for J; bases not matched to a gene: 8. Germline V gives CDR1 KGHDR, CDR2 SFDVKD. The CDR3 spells CATRAADRAYEQYF. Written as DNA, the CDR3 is TGTGCCACCCGAGCCGCGGACAGGGCCTACGAGCAGTACTTC.

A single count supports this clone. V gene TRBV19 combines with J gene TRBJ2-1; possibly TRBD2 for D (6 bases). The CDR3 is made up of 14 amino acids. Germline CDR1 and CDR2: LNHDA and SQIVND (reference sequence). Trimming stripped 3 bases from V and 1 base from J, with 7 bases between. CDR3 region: CASSIGGSYNEQFF. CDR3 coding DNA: TGTGCCAGTAGTATTGGGGGGTCCTACAATGAGCAGTTCTTC.

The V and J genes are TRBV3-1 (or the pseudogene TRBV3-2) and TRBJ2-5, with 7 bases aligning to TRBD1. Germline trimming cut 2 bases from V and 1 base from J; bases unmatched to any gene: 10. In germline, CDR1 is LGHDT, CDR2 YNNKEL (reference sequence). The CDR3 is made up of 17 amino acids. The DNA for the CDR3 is TGTGCCAGCAGCCAAATACCTCCAACAGGGGTCCAAGAGACCCAGTACTTC. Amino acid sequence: CASSQIPPTGVQETQYF.

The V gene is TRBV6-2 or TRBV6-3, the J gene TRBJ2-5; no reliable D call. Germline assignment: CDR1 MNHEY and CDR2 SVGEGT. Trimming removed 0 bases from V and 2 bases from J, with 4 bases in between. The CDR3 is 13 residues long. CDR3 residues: CASSYSAQETQYF. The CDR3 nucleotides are TGTGCCAGCAGTTACTCCGCGCAAGAGACCCAGTACTTC.

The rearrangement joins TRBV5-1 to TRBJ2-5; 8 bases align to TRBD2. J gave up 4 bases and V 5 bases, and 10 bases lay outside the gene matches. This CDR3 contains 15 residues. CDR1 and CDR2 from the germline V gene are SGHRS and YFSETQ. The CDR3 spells CASRVGGGSGETQYF. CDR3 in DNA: TGCGCCAGCAGGGTTGGCGGGGGGTCCGGAGAGACCCAGTACTTC.

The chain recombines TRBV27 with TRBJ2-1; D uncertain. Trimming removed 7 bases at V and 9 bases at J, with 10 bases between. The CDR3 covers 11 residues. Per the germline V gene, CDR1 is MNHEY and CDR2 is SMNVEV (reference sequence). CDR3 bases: TGTGCCAGCACTGCCTATGGTGAGCAGTTCTTC. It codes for CASTAYGEQFF.

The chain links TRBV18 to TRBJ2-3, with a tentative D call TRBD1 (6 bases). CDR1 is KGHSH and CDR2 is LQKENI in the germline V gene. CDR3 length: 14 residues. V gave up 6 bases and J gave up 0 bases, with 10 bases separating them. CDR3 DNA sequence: TGTGCCAGCTCGCGACAGGTCAGCACAGATACGCAGTATTTT. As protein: CASSRQVSTDTQYF.

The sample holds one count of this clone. The CDR3 DNA reads TGTGCCAGCTCACCACCGGGACAGGGGGCTATTGGCTACACCTTC. Translation gives CASSPPGQGAIGYTF. The chain employs TRBV18 and TRBJ1-2; 12 nucleotides align to TRBD1. J lost 7 bases, V lost 0 bases, and 3 bases had no gene match. The CDR3 contains 15 residues. Germline CDR1 reads KGHSH; CDR2 reads LQKENI. The variable domain in full, with the rest retrieved from reference TRBV18 and TRBJ1-2, is NAGVMQNPRHLVRRRGQEARLRCSPMKGHSHVYWYRQLPEEGLKFMVYLQKENIIDESGMPKERFSAEFPKEGPSILRIQQVVRGDSAAYFCASSPPGQGAIGYTFGSGTRLTVV.

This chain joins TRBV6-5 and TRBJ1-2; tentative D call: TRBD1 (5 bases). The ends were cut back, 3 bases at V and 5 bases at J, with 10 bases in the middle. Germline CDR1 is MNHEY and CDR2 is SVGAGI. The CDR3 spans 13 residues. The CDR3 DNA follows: TGTGCCAGCAGTTATGACAGAAAGTATGGCTACACCTTC. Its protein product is CASSYDRKYGYTF.

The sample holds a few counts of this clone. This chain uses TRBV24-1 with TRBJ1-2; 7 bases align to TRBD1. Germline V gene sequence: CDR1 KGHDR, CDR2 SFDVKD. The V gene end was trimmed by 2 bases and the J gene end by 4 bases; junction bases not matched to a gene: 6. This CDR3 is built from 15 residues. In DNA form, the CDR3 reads TGTGCCACCAGTGATTCGACAGACAGGGTCTATGGCTACACCTTC. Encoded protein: CATSDSTDRVYGYTF.

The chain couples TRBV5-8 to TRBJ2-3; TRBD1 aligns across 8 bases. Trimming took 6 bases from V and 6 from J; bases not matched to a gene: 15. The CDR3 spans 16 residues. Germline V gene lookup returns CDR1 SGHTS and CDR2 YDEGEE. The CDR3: CASTLGRSGGGDTQYF. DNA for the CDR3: TGTGCCAGCACCCTCGGTCGGTCAGGGGGCGGGGATACGCAGTATTTT.